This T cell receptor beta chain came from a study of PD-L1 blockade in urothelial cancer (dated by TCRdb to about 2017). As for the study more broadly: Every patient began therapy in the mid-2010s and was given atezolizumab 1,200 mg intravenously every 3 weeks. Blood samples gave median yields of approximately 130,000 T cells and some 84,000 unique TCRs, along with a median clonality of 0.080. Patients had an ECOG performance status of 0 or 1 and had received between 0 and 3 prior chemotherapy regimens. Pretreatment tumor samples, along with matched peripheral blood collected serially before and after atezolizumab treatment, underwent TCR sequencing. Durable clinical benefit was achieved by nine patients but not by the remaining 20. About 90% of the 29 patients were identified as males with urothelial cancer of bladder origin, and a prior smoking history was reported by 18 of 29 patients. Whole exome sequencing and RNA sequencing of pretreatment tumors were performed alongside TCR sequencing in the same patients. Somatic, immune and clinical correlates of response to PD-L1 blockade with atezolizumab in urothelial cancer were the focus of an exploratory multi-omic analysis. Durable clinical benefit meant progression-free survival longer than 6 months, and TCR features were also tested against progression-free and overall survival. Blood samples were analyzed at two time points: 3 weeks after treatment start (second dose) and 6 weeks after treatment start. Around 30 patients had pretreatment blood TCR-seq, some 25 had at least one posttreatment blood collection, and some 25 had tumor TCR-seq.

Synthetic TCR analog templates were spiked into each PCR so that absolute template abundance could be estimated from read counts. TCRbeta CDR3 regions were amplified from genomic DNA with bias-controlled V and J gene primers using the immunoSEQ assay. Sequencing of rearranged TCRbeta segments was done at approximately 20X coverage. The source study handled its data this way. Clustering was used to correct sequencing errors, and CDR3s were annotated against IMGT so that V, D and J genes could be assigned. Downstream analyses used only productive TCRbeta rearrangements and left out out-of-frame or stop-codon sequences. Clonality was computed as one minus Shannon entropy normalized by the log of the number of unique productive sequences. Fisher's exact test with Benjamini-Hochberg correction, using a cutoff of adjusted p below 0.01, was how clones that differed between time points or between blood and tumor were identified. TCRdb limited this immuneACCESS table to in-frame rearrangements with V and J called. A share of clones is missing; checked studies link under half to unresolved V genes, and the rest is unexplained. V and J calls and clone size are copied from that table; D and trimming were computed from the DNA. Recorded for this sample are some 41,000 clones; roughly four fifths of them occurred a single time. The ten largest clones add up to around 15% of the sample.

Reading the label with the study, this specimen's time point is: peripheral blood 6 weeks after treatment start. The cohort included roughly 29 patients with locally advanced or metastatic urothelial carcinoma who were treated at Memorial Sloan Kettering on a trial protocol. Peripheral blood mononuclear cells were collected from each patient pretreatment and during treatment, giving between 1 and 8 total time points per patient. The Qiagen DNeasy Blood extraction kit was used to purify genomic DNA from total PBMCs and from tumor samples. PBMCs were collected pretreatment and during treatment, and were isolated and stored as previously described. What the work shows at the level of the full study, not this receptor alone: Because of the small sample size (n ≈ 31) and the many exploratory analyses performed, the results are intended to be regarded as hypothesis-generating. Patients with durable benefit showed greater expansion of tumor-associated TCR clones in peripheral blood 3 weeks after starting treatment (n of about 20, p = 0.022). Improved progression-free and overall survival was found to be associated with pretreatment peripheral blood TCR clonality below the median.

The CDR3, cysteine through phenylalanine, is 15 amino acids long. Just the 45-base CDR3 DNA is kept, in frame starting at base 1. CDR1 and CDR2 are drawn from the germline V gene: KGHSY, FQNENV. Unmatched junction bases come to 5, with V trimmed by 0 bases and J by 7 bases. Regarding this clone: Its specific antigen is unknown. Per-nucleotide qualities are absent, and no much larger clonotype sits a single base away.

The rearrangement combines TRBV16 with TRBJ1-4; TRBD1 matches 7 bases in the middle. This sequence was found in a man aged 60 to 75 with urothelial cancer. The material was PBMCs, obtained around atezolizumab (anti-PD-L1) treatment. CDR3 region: CASSQSGQLAEKLFF. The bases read TGTGCCAGCAGCCAATCGGGACAGCTAGCTGAAAAACTGTTTTTT.